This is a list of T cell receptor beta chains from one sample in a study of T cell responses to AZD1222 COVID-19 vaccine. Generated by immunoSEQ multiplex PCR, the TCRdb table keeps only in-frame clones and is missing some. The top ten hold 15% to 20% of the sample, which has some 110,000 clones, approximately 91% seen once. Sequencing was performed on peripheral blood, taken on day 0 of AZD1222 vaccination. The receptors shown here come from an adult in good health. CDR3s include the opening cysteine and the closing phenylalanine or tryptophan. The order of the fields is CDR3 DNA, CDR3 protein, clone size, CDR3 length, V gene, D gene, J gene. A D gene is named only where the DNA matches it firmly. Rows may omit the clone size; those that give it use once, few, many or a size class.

TGTGCCAGCTCACCGGCGGGGCTCGACACCGGGGAGCTGTTTTTT	CASSPAGLDTGELFF	.	15	TRBV18	.	TRBJ2-2
TGTGCCAGCAGCCCCGGGCGGTACACTGAAGCTTTCTTT	CASSPGRYTEAFF	.	13	TRBV27	.	TRBJ1-1
TGCGCCAGCAGCCAAAGGGAGAGGGGAACGGATGAAAAACTGTTTTTT	CASSQRERGTDEKLFF	.	16	TRBV4-1	.	TRBJ1-4
TGTGCCAGTAGACCTAGGACAGGGGGCAATCAGCCCCAGCATTTT	CASRPRTGGNQPQHF	.	15	TRBV19	TRBD1	TRBJ1-5
TGTGCCAGTTTTAGAGTGGGGGCGATGTCTGAAAAACTGTTTTTT	CASFRVGAMSEKLFF	.	15	TRBV19	.	TRBJ1-4
TGTGCCAGCAGTTTACCTGGGCAGCCCCAGCATTTT	CASSLPGQPQHF	.	12	TRBV12-3/TRBV12-4	.	TRBJ1-5
TGTGCCAGCAGTTGGGGGATGCTCACTGAAGCTTTCTTT	CASSWGMLTEAFF	.	13	TRBV12-3/TRBV12-4	.	TRBJ1-1
TGCGCCAGCAGTGAGACAATCGGCAGGACTGAAGCTTTCTTT	CASSETIGRTEAFF	.	14	TRBV10-1	.	TRBJ1-1
TGCAGCGTTGGATTAGCCGAATACAATGAGCAGTTCTTC	CSVGLAEYNEQFF	.	13	TRBV29-1	.	TRBJ2-1
TGTGCCAGTAGTATCGGGGGTCGAACCGGGGAGCTGTTTTTT	CASSIGGRTGELFF	.	14	TRBV19	.	TRBJ2-2
TGCGCCAGCAGCCAACGGCTAGCGGGGGGCCCCCTCACCGGGGAGCTGTTTTTT	CASSQRLAGGPLTGELFF	.	18	TRBV4-1	TRBD2	TRBJ2-2
TGTGCCAGCAGCCTCAAATTACCGGGACAGGGGCTTCCTCTCTCTGGAAACACCATATATTTT	CASSLKLPGQGLPLSGNTIYF	.	21	TRBV7-3	TRBD1	TRBJ1-3
TGTGCCAGCACCCTAAGTTTTCCTGAGGGACTGTTTTTT	CASTLSFPEGLFF	once	13	TRBV12-3/TRBV12-4	.	TRBJ1-4
TGCGCCAGCAGCACCTCCGGGACTAGTGGGGGGGCTTTTGGTGAGCAGTTCTTC	CASSTSGTSGGAFGEQFF	.	18	TRBV5-1	TRBD2	TRBJ2-1
TGTGCCAGCAGCCCCGGGCCTTTCTACACCGGGGAGCTGTTTTTT	CASSPGPFYTGELFF	.	15	TRBV3-1/TRBV3-2	.	TRBJ2-2
TGTGCCAGCAGCGGGGGGGACAGGGCTCAGCCCCAGCATTTT	CASSGGDRAQPQHF	.	14	TRBV9	TRBD1	TRBJ1-5
TGTGCCAACGCGCGTGGAGAGAATGAAAAACTGTTTTTT	CANARGENEKLFF	once	13	TRBV7-9	.	TRBJ1-4
TGCGCCAGCAGGGAGACAGGCGTTAACTATGGCTACACCTTC	CASRETGVNYGYTF	.	14	TRBV5-1	.	TRBJ1-2
TGCGCCAGCAGCCGGACTTCCGGGGAGGGCGCCAACTATGGCTACACCTTC	CASSRTSGEGANYGYTF	.	17	TRBV4-1	.	TRBJ1-2
TGTGCCAGCAGCCTTCCGGGACAGGGGTACAACGAGCAGTACTTC	CASSLPGQGYNEQYF	.	15	TRBV3-1/TRBV3-2	TRBD1	TRBJ2-7
TGTGCCAGCAGCTTAACCGACTCTAGCACAGATACGCAGTATTTT	CASSLTDSSTDTQYF	.	15	TRBV11-3	.	TRBJ2-3
TGTGCCAGCAGCGAAGCGGGTCTTGAAGCTTTCTTT	CASSEAGLEAFF	once	12	TRBV5-4	.	TRBJ1-1
TGTGCCTGGACCCCCTCGGCCGGGGAGCTGTTTTTT	CAWTPSAGELFF	few	12	TRBV30	.	TRBJ2-2
TGCGCCAGCACCCAGGCGCACCGCCTCGTTTGGGACACTGAAGCTTTCTTT	CASTQAHRLVWDTEAFF	.	17	TRBV10-2	.	TRBJ1-1
TGTGCCATCAGTGTGACAGCGAATCGGTCCTACGAGCAGTACTTC	CAISVTANRSYEQYF	.	15	TRBV10-3	.	TRBJ2-7
TGTGCCAGCAGCCAAGCGAGCCCGGGGCCCTATGGCTACACCTTC	CASSQASPGPYGYTF	.	15	TRBV14	.	TRBJ1-2
TGTGCCAGCAAAGGGACGGGGGATGCTCAGCCCCAGCATTTT	CASKGTGDAQPQHF	.	14	TRBV6-5	.	TRBJ1-5
TGTGCCAGCAGTTACTCGTCTTCTAGCACAGATACGCAGTATTTT	CASSYSSSSTDTQYF	.	15	TRBV6-5	.	TRBJ2-3
TGTGCCAGCAGCACAGGGGAGGGGGTCGGCACAGATACGCAGTATTTT	CASSTGEGVGTDTQYF	once	16	TRBV5-4	.	TRBJ2-3
TGTGCCAGCAGTGTAGTACAGAATCGGGCAGATACGCAGTATTTT	CASSVVQNRADTQYF	.	15	TRBV25-1	.	TRBJ2-3
TGTGCCAGCAGTGTTGGGGGGGAAGTCCCCCATGGCTACACCTTC	CASSVGGEVPHGYTF	.	15	TRBV7-9	.	TRBJ1-2
TGTGCCAGCAGTGAACGCTACAGGGTAGTTATTTCCTACGAGCAGTACTTC	CASSERYRVVISYEQYF	once	17	TRBV6-1	.	TRBJ2-7
TGTGCCAGCTCTCCCAACTACGAGCAGTACTTC	CASSPNYEQYF	.	11	TRBV2	.	TRBJ2-7
TGTGCCAGCTCACCACCCGAGTACCGCTCTGGAAACACCATATATTTT	CASSPPEYRSGNTIYF	.	16	TRBV18	.	TRBJ1-3
TGTGCCAGCAGCTTGGAAGGGACTGGAAACACCATATATTTT	CASSLEGTGNTIYF	.	14	TRBV5-4	.	TRBJ1-3
TGTGCCACCCGCCCAGGGAATCAGCCCCAGCATTTT	CATRPGNQPQHF	.	12	TRBV19	.	TRBJ1-5
TGTGCCAGTAGGGGCTTACGCAATCAGCCCCAGCATTTT	CASRGLRNQPQHF	.	13	TRBV19	.	TRBJ1-5
TGTGCCAGTAGTATAGTAGTGGGGGCAAACAATGAGCAGTTCTTC	CASSIVVGANNEQFF	.	15	TRBV19	.	TRBJ2-1
TGCAGTGCTAGTTCACAGGATAATTCACCCCTCCACTTT	CSASSQDNSPLHF	.	13	TRBV20-1	.	TRBJ1-6
TGTGCCAGCAGCTTAGGTAGGGGGCCGGACAGTCACACCTTC	CASSLGRGPDSHTF	.	14	TRBV7-9	TRBD1	TRBJ1-2
TGTGCCAGCAGCTTCGGGGCAGGGGAGAATGAAAAACTGTTTTTT	CASSFGAGENEKLFF	.	15	TRBV5-5	.	TRBJ1-4
TGTGCCAGCAGTTCGGGACTAGCGTACTACGAGCAGTACTTC	CASSSGLAYYEQYF	.	14	TRBV2	TRBD2	TRBJ2-7
TGTGCCAGCAGCAGGAACAGGAACACTGAAGCTTTCTTT	CASSRNRNTEAFF	.	13	TRBV12-3/TRBV12-4	.	TRBJ1-1
TGTGCCAGCAGCCAGCTGCGGGGGGCCAACACCGGGGAGCTGTTTTTT	CASSQLRGANTGELFF	.	16	TRBV4-2	TRBD2	TRBJ2-2
TGTGCCAGCAGCAAAGCCGATACGCAGTATTTT	CASSKADTQYF	.	11	TRBV7-2	.	TRBJ2-3
TGTGCCAGCAGTTTTTCGGGGGCGTGGACCGGGGAGCTGTTTTTT	CASSFSGAWTGELFF	.	15	TRBV27	.	TRBJ2-2
TGTGCCAGCAGTACAGGGGGGACATGGTATGGCTACACCTTC	CASSTGGTWYGYTF	.	14	TRBV6-5	TRBD1	TRBJ1-2
TGTGCCAGCAGTGTCCCTGTGGGGGGGCAGGACAATGAGCAGTTCTTC	CASSVPVGGQDNEQFF	.	16	TRBV6-1	.	TRBJ2-1
TGTGCCAGCAGCTATGGACCGGGATCGAACACCGGGGAGCTGTTTTTT	CASSYGPGSNTGELFF	once	16	TRBV9	.	TRBJ2-2